The T cell receptor (beta chain) under discussion was sequenced for a study of blood T cell repertoires in COVID-19 (dated by TCRdb to the early 2020s). With respect to the entire study: The collaborator samples originated in the United States, Italy and Spain and spanned the acute and convalescent phases of COVID-19. The prospective study material was composed of cDNA or gDNA derived from T cells, B-cell-depleted T cells, or PBMCs. Deeply sampled blood TCRbeta repertoires from subjects exposed to, actively infected with, or recovered from COVID-19 were included in the dataset. A freely available public database, intended as a resource for researchers studying the immune response to SARS-CoV-2, is where the repertoires were released. Samples were obtained from the ongoing ImmuneRACE study (first 160 participants) and from some 1,300 subjects provided by 6 global collaborators. Sample metadata almost always included a de-identified subject ID, COVID-19 status, age in years and sex. Where available, HLA class I and class II types were obtained from metadata supplied by the sample provider rather than from assay-based typing. The research as a whole found: The quantity of clinical and demographic metadata differed by source and by participant and was supplied without curation.

Notes on this clone: Its antigen has not been determined. No base-level quality is on record; no much larger clone is a single base apart.

Each collaborating institution followed its own protocols to collect whole blood in K2EDTA tubes. Collaborator samples were shipped for TCRbeta analysis as frozen whole blood, isolated PBMCs, or DNA extracted from either sample type. TCRbeta CDR3 regions were amplified from genomic DNA by means of the immunoSEQ Assay, a bias-controlled multiplex PCR. The authors' pipeline ran thus. Within the assay, amplification of reference gene primers was used to estimate how many nucleated cells each sample contained. Sequence reads were collapsed and filtered to measure the absolute abundance of every unique TCRbeta CDR3 rearrangement. Productive Simpson clonality was computed per sample as the square root of Simpson's diversity index over productive rearrangements. In TCRdb, the immuneACCESS table is reduced to in-frame sequences with V and J assigned. These tables do not hold every clone; where another copy was compared, an unresolved V gene accounts for under half, and the others remain unexplained. The V and J calls and clone size come from that table; D and trimming were worked out from the DNA. The sample table contains roughly 92,000 clones; only one count was recorded for around 86% of them. The top ten constitute 10% of the sample.

Unmatched junction bases come to 5, with V trimmed by 6 bases and J by 0 bases. Via the germline V gene, CDR1 is SNHLY and CDR2 FYNNEI. Including the terminal cysteine and phenylalanine, the CDR3 comprises 16 residues. Left in the record is the CDR3 DNA by itself, 48 bases read in frame from the first base. The rearrangement joined TRBV2 to TRBJ2-2; 9 of the junction bases match TRBD2. The sample taken for sequencing was peripheral blood. The TCR sequence derives from a man aged 50 to 59 with acute or convalescent COVID-19. Here the CDR3 is given as CASSLAGGPNTGELFF. The DNA sequence is given as TGTGCCAGCAGCTTGGCGGGAGGGCCGAACACCGGGGAGCTGTTTTTT.